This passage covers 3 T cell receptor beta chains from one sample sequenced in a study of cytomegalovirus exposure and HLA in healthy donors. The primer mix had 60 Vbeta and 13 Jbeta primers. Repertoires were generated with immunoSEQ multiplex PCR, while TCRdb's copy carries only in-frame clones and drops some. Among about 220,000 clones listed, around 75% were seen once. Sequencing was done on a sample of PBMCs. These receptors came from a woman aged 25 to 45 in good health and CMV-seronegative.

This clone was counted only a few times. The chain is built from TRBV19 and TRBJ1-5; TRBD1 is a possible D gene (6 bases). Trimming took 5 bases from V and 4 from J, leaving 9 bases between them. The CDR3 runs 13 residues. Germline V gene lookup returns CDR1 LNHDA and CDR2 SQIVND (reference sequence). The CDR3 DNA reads TGTGCCAGTAGTTACAGGGATAATCAGCCCCAGCATTTT. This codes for CASSYRDNQPQHF.

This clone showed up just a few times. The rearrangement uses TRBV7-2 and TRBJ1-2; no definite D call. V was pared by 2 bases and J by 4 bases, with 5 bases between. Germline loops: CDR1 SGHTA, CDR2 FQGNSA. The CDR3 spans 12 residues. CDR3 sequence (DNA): TGTGCCAGCAGCTTACCCGGCTATGGCTACACCTTC. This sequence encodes CASSLPGYGYTF.

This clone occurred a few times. Here the CDR3 reads CASSATGEVTEAFF. DNA for the CDR3: TGCGCCAGCAGCGCGACAGGGGAGGTCACTGAAGCTTTCTTT. V is TRBV5-1 and J is TRBJ1-1; 8 bases line up with TRBD1. After removal of 4 bases from V and 4 bases from J, the junction contained 6 bases not matched to a gene. Germline V CDR1 and CDR2: SGHRS, YFSETQ. The CDR3 has 14 amino acids.